This section outlines one TCR beta chain sequence together with its context. The data belong to a study of B cell selection in AIRE deficiency. TCRdb's copy holds only in-frame clones and misses some; the assay was immunoSEQ multiplex PCR. The repertoire consists of roughly 24,000 clones, with over 80% occurring once and the leading ten covering about 1%. CDR3 size: 16 residues. The J segment lost 0 bases and the V segment lost 1 base, leaving 5 bases of the junction unmatched. In germline, CDR1 is ENHRY, CDR2 SYGVKD. Regulatory T cells were sorted as CD4+CD25hiCD127low/negative. Material: CD4+CD25+ Tregs sorted from PBMCs. The source of this sequence is a human donor in good health. The gene calls are TRBV10-3 and TRBJ1-2; 7 positions agree with TRBD1. The DNA for the CDR3 is TGTGCCATCAGTGAGTTCATTGGACAGGCTAACTATGGCTACACCTTC. As protein: CAISEFIGQANYGYTF.